Following are 26 T cell receptor beta chains from one sample sequenced in a study of shared clonotypes between healthy human individuals. Profiled with immunoSEQ multiplex PCR; TCRdb holds only in-frame clones, not every one. The sample consists of about 490,000 clones, around 78% of them appearing once. Sequencing was done on a sample of PBMCs. These receptor sequences come from a middle-aged woman in good health. Some clones in this sample may be carry-over from other donors' samples.

The chain is built from TRBV2 and TRBJ2-1; D not resolved. Germline CDR1 reads SNHLY; CDR2 reads FYNNEI. V lost 3 bases, J lost 8 bases, and 5 bases lay in between. This CDR3 has 11 amino acids. This chain's CDR3 is CASSDGDEQFF. CDR3 bases: TGTGCCAGCAGTGATGGGGATGAGCAGTTCTTC.

CDR3 protein: CASSLHDTNYEQYF. CDR3 coding DNA: TGTGCCAGCAGTCTACATGACACCAACTACGAGCAGTACTTC. The V and J genes are TRBV28 and TRBJ2-7; D is ambiguous. The V end was cut by 5 bases, the J end by 3 bases, with 14 bases between. CDR1 MDHEN and CDR2 SYDVKM come from the germline V gene. This CDR3 contains 14 residues.

This chain links TRBV13 with TRBJ2-7, with D maybe TRBD2 (6 bases). The germline V gene has CDR1 PRHDT and CDR2 FYEKMQ (reference sequence). V lost 0 bases, J lost 0 bases, and 12 bases lay in between. This CDR3 is built from 16 residues. The CDR3 spells CASSLGEAGRSYEQYF. The CDR3 DNA sequence: TGTGCCAGCAGCTTAGGCGAAGCGGGCCGCTCCTACGAGCAGTACTTC.

The chain joins TRBV28 to TRBJ1-2, with D maybe TRBD1 (5 bases). CDR1 and CDR2 (germline): MDHEN, SYDVKM. CDR3 size: 13 residues. V lost 6 bases to trimming and J lost 6 bases, with 14 bases between them. CDR3 sequence: CASRSQAEDGYTF. CDR3 coding DNA: TGTGCCAGCAGATCACAGGCTGAAGATGGCTACACCTTC.

V and J are TRBV28 and TRBJ2-5; 9 bases match TRBD1. There are 14 residues in the CDR3. V shed 1 base, J shed 9 bases, and the junction held 6 bases outside the gene matches. Germline V lookup: CDR1 MDHEN, CDR2 SYDVKM. Written as DNA, the CDR3 is TGTGCCAGCAGTTTATCTGGGACAGGGAGGGCCCAGTACTTC. Translating gives CASSLSGTGRAQYF.

This rearrangement joins TRBV5-1 to TRBJ1-1, with D perhaps matching TRBD1 (5 bases). V gave up 0 bases and J gave up 6 bases, with 12 bases separating them. CDR1 is SGHRS, CDR2 YFSETQ, per germline. The CDR3 is made up of 14 amino acids. The CDR3 loop reads CASSLASPGAEAFF. The CDR3 region has the DNA TGCGCCAGCAGCTTGGCCAGCCCGGGGGCTGAAGCTTTCTTT.

This clone has more than one count but fewer than ten. The chain links TRBV11-2 to TRBJ2-7; D not certain. Germline V lookup: CDR1 SGHAT, CDR2 FQNNGV. The germline V and J ends were trimmed by 1 base and 2 bases, with 9 bases remaining between them. The CDR3 extends over 14 amino acids. In DNA form, the CDR3 reads TGTGCCAGCAGCTTAGCTCAGAGTCCCTACGAGCAGTACTTC. Protein product: CASSLAQSPYEQYF.

This clone has only one observation. V and J are TRBV6-1 and TRBJ2-7; D call uncertain. Looked up from germline, CDR1 is MNHNS and CDR2 is SASEGT. Trimming removed 0 bases from V and 3 bases from J, with 6 bases in between. This CDR3 has 13 amino acids. The chain's CDR3 is CASSEAILYEQYF. Written as DNA, the CDR3 is TGTGCCAGCAGTGAAGCAATCCTCTACGAGCAGTACTTC.

Remarks on this clone: Other DNA sequences in this sample translate to the same CDR3. The chain combines TRBV7-9 with TRBJ2-7, with a weak D call TRBD1 (5 bases). Germline values: CDR1 SEHNR, CDR2 FQNEAQ (reference sequence). This CDR3 comprises 13 residues. Trimming took off 1 base at V and 2 bases at J, with 6 bases between the two ends. CDR3 loop: CASSLEGPYEQYF. CDR3 sequence (DNA): TGTGCCAGCAGCTTAGAGGGGCCCTACGAGCAGTACTTC.

CDR3 loop: CASRPSNYGYTF. Here the CDR3 DNA reads TGTGCCAGCAGACCGTCTAACTATGGCTACACCTTC. This chain connects TRBV6-6 to TRBJ1-2, with D unclear. The ends were cut back, 6 bases at V and 0 bases at J, with 5 bases in the middle. Germline V gene sequence: CDR1 MNHNY, CDR2 SVGAGI (reference sequence). The CDR3 totals 12 residues.

The V call is TRBV18, the J call TRBJ2-1, with D uncertain. CDR1 is KGHSH and CDR2 is LQKENI in the germline V gene. Trimming took 0 bases from V and 1 from J, leaving 7 bases between them. This CDR3 comprises 15 residues. The CDR3 spells CASSPPVGSYNEQFF. The DNA of the CDR3 is TGTGCCAGCTCACCACCGGTGGGATCCTACAATGAGCAGTTCTTC.

The chain uses TRBV28 and TRBJ1-2, with D hard to call. The V end lost 5 bases, the J end lost 5 bases, and 12 bases lay between the germline ends. CDR1 is MDHEN and CDR2 is SYDVKM in the germline V gene. There are 13 residues in the CDR3. DNA of the CDR3: TGTGCCAGCAGTCGTTCTACTTTTTATGGCTACACCTTC. This encodes CASSRSTFYGYTF.

This clone was seen at least ten times. DNA of the CDR3: TGTGCCAGCAGTTACTATAAGACGGGACAGCAGCAGTACTTC. It translates to CASSYYKTGQQQYF. The chain has TRBV6-5 and TRBJ2-7, with TRBD1 identical over 7 bases. Germline V gene sequence: CDR1 MNHEY, CDR2 SVGAGI. This CDR3 spans 14 amino acids. V gave up 1 base and J gave up 8 bases; unmatched junction bases: 8.

The gene calls are TRBV4-3 and TRBJ2-1; 10 nucleotides line up with TRBD2. J lost 0 bases, V lost 4 bases, and 6 bases had no gene match. Germline V CDR1 and CDR2: LGHNA, YSLEER. CDR3 length: 17 residues. CDR3 in DNA: TGCGCCAGCAGCCTATCCAGCGGGAGGGCCTCCTACAATGAGCAGTTCTTC. It yields the protein CASSLSSGRASYNEQFF.

This clone was counted once. The chain uses TRBV27 and TRBJ1-2, with D possibly matching TRBD1 (5 bases). The germline V and J ends were trimmed by 2 bases and 8 bases, with 15 bases remaining between them. Germline CDR1 reads MNHEY; CDR2 reads SMNVEV (reference sequence). CDR3 length: 14 residues. CDR3 coding DNA: TGTGCCAGCAGTTTACTCTCCGGGGCGGGAGGCTACACCTTC. It encodes CASSLLSGAGGYTF.

The rearrangement uses TRBV7-3 and TRBJ2-7; the match to TRBD1 covers 8 bases. The trim removed 5 bases at V and 2 bases at J, leaving 5 bases unmatched. Germline lookup yields CDR1 SGHTA and CDR2 FQGTGA. This CDR3 has 14 amino acids. In nucleotides, the CDR3 is TGTGCCAGCAGCCCAGGGGGCAGAGCCTACGAGCAGTACTTC. This translates into CASSPGGRAYEQYF.

The chain has TRBV5-1 and TRBJ2-1, with 7 bases matching TRBD2. CDR3 length: 14 residues. V dropped 2 bases and J dropped 7; count of bases not matched to a gene: 6. Germline values: CDR1 SGHRS, CDR2 YFSETQ. The CDR3 loop reads CASSFPGLLNEQFF. The CDR3 DNA follows: TGCGCCAGCAGCTTTCCGGGACTACTTAATGAGCAGTTCTTC. The whole variable domain, filled in from reference TRBV5-1 and TRBJ2-1, reads KAGVTQTPRYLIKTRGQQVTLSCSPISGHRSVSWYQQTPGQGLQFLFEYFSETQRNKGNFPGRFSGRQFSNSRSEMNVSTLELGDSALYLCASSFPGLLNEQFFGPGTRLTVL.

The chain combines TRBV19 with TRBJ2-1, with 8 bases fitting TRBD2. The CDR3 extends over 16 amino acids. Per the germline V gene, CDR1 is LNHDA and CDR2 is SQIVND (reference sequence). V trimming: 1 base; J trimming: 6 bases; junction bases outside the gene matches: 8. CDR3 nucleotides: TGTGCCAGTAGTATAGGCGGGACTAGGGGCGGCAATGAGCAGTTCTTC. This gives the protein CASSIGGTRGGNEQFF. Looking up the rest from reference TRBV19 and TRBJ2-1 gives the full variable domain: DGGITQSPKYLFRKEGQNVTLSCEQNLNHDAMYWYRQDPGQGLRLIYYSQIVNDFQKGDIAEGYSVSREKKESFPLTVTSAQKNPTAFYLCASSIGGTRGGNEQFFGPGTRLTVL.

This clone has just one count. The genes are TRBV5-1 and TRBJ2-7; 11 bases map to TRBD2. The germline CDR1 and CDR2 sequences are SGHRS and YFSETQ. V shed 4 bases and J 7 bases; nucleotides not matched to a gene: 10. This CDR3 is built from 15 residues. The CDR3 region is CASSPVAGGPREQYF. Here the CDR3 DNA reads TGCGCCAGCAGCCCTGTAGCGGGAGGGCCAAGGGAGCAGTACTTC.

As regards this clone: Germline is not matched at one junction end, which may reflect a read error. The chain uses TRBV27 and TRBJ2-2; 12 positions match TRBD2. The germline V gene has CDR1 MNHEY and CDR2 SMNVEV (reference sequence). The CDR3 runs 17 residues. CDR3 coding DNA: TGTGCCAGCAGTCCGGGGCGACTAGCGGGAGACACCGGGGAGCTGTCTTTT. This encodes CASSPGRLAGDTGELSF.

The chain recombines TRBV5-1 with TRBJ2-3, with D perhaps being TRBD1 or TRBD2 (5 bases each). Germline V CDR1 and CDR2: SGHRS, YFSETQ. The CDR3 covers 15 residues. Deletions cut 2 bases from V and 0 bases from J, with 10 bases between. DNA for the CDR3: TGCGCCAGCAGCTTCGCACGGGGCAGCACAGATACGCAGTATTTT. Translation: CASSFARGSTDTQYF.

The chain combines TRBV19 with TRBJ2-1; the match to TRBD1 covers 7 bases. After removal of 1 base from V and 4 bases from J, the junction contained 16 bases not matched to a gene. The V gene's germline CDR1 is LNHDA and CDR2 SQIVND (reference sequence). The CDR3 contains 19 residues. This CDR3 reads CASSIVTGRSRDLYNEQFF. CDR3 coding DNA: TGTGCCAGTAGTATAGTGACAGGGCGGTCGCGAGACCTATACAATGAGCAGTTCTTC. The whole variable domain, filled in from reference TRBV19 and TRBJ2-1, reads DGGITQSPKYLFRKEGQNVTLSCEQNLNHDAMYWYRQDPGQGLRLIYYSQIVNDFQKGDIAEGYSVSREKKESFPLTVTSAQKNPTAFYLCASSIVTGRSRDLYNEQFFGPGTRLTVL.

V is TRBV9 and J is TRBJ2-1, with TRBD2 matching 8 bases. Germline lookup yields CDR1 SGDLS and CDR2 YYNGEE. The V gene end was trimmed by 0 bases and the J gene end by 4 bases; junction bases not matched to a gene: 15. CDR3 length equals 19 residues. This CDR3 is CASSVELSSGPRMYNEQFF. CDR3 nucleotide sequence: TGTGCCAGCAGCGTAGAGTTGTCTAGCGGGCCCCGTATGTACAATGAGCAGTTCTTC. The whole variable domain, remainder taken from reference TRBV9 and TRBJ2-1, is DSGVTQTPKHLITATGQRVTLRCSPRSGDLSVYWYQQSLDQGLQFLIQYYNGEERAKGNILERFSAQQFPDLHSELNLSSLELGDSALYFCASSVELSSGPRMYNEQFFGPGTRLTVL.

The gene calls are TRBV4-3 and TRBJ1-2; D gene uncertain. Trimming cost V 0 bases and J 9 bases, with 5 bases left between them. CDR3 size: 11 residues. Germline CDR1 is LGHNA and CDR2 is YSLEER. The CDR3 nucleotides are TGCGCCAGCAGCCAAGATATGCGCTACACCTTC. Translating gives CASSQDMRYTF.

The rearrangement links TRBV6-1 to TRBJ2-7; 8 nucleotides agree with TRBD1. Per germline, CDR1 MNHNS and CDR2 SASEGT. The CDR3 has 14 residues. Trimming removed 4 bases from V and 2 bases from J; junction bases left unmatched: 4. As DNA, the CDR3 is TGTGCCAGCAGTGTAGGACAGGGCCCCTACGAGCAGTACTTC. This encodes CASSVGQGPYEQYF.

The chain joins TRBV25-1 to TRBJ1-4; 10 bases are shared with TRBD1. The CDR3 is 16 amino acids. The trim removed 4 bases at V and 5 bases at J, leaving 7 bases unmatched. Germline assignment: CDR1 MGHDK and CDR2 SYGVNS. Here the CDR3 DNA reads TGTGCCAGCAGTGTCCTTGACAGGGGGCGGAATGAAAAACTGTTTTTT. Protein product: CASSVLDRGRNEKLFF.